Here is one T cell receptor (beta chain) with its context. This clone appeared once. Its antigen is not yet known. There are no base qualities to consult, and no much larger clone falls within one base. Mismatch repair deficiency was established in every enrolled patient by polymerase chain reaction or immunohistochemistry. A few patients who responded to pembrolizumab therapy underwent TCR sequencing. The phase II trial prospectively tested pembrolizumab PD-1 blockade in advanced mismatch repair-deficient cancers regardless of tissue of origin. Peripheral blood T cell samples were gathered serially, both before PD-1 blockade started and at multiple time points afterward. Blood sampling times were expressed in weeks after the first pembrolizumab dose. These data belong to a study of PD-1 blockade in mismatch repair-deficient tumors (dated by TCRdb to the late 2010s). Context from the whole study: Between late 2013 and 2016, the trial enrolled approximately 86 consecutive patients with 11 to 13 types of mismatch repair-deficient cancer, all of whom had received prior treatment and were progressing. Tumor-associated T cell clones were tracked in the peripheral blood of patients responding to PD-1 blockade by deep sequencing of TCR CDR3 regions.

V and J lose 3 bases and 1 base, and a span of 13 bases separates them. As encoded in the germline V gene (reference sequence), CDR1 is MNHEY while CDR2 is SMNVEV. The CDR3 has 16 amino acids, counting the end cysteine and phenylalanine. Only CDR3 DNA remains: 48 bases, in frame from the first base. The library was obtained by the immunoSEQ multiplex PCR assay. In TCRdb, the immuneACCESS table is reduced to in-frame sequences with V and J assigned. These tables do not hold every clone; where another copy was compared, an unresolved V gene accounts for under half, and the others remain unexplained. In this sample the table shows 38,000 or so clones, around 83% of which occur a single time. Jointly, the top ten make up under 4% of the sample. Broader findings and caveats from the paper: Rapid expansion after pembrolizumab followed by contraction, generally before radiologic responses, was shown by tumor-resident clones, which were often undetectable in blood before treatment.

The sample was peripheral blood, taken 76 weeks after starting pembrolizumab. The sequence joins TRBV27 to TRBJ2-1, with the D gene not confidently named. This sequence was found in an adult with mismatch repair-deficient cancer. The CDR3 reads as follows: CASSFIALGSYNEQFF. The DNA sequence reads TGTGCCAGCAGTTTTATTGCCCTAGGATCCTACAATGAGCAGTTCTTC.